This T cell receptor beta chain was observed in a study of T cell changes during pregnancy in multiple sclerosis. The CDR3 covers 11 residues. Sequencing was performed with immunoSEQ multiplex PCR; in TCRdb, only in-frame clones are kept and a portion is missing. The sample yields fewer than 95,000 clones, 90% to 95% seen once. This sample comprised peripheral blood, obtained in the first trimester of pregnancy. The chain carries TRBV21-1 and TRBJ1-5; TRBD1 is the table's D call and was not checked against the DNA. TRBV21-1 has pseudogene status. The TCR was taken from a female donor with multiple sclerosis, enrolled in a pregnancy study. The CDR3 DNA is TGTGCCAGCACCAGGAATCAGCCCCAGCATTTT. Its translation is CASTRNQPQHF.